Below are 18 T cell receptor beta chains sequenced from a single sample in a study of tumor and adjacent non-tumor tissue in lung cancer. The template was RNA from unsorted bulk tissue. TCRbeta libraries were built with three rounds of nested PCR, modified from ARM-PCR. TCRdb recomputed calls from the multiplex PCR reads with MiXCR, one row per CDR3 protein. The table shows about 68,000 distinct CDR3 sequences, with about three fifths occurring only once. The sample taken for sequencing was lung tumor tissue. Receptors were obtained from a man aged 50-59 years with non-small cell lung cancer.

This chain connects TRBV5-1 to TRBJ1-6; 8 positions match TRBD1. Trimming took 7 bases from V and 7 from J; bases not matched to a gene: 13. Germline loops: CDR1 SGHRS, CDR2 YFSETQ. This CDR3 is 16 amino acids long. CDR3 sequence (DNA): TGCGCCAGCGGCATGCAACCTGGACAGGGAAATTCACCCCTCCACTTT. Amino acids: CASGMQPGQGNSPLHF.

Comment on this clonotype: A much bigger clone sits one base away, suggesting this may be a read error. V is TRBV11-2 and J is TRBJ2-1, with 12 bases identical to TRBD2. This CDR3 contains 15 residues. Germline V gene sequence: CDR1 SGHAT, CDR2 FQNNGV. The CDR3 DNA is TGTGCCAGCAGCCGACTAGCGGGAGCCCCGAGGGAGCATTTCTTC. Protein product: CASSRLAGAPREHFF.

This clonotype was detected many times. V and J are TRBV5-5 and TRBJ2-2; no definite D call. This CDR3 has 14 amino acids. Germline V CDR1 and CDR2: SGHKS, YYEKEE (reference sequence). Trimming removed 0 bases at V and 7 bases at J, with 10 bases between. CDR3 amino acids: CASSLDISVGELFF. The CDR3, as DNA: TGTGCCAGCAGCTTGGACATTTCGGTCGGGGAGCTGTTTTTT.

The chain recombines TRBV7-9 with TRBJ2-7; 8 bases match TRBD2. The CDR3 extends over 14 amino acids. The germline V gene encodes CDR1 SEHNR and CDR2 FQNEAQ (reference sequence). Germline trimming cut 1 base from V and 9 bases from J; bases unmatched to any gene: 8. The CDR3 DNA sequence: TGTGCCAGCAGCTTAGGGCGGGGGGCCCCTCGGCAGTACTTC. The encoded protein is CASSLGRGAPRQYF. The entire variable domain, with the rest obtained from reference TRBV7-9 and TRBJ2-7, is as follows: DTGVSQNPRHKITKRGQNVTFRCDPISEHNRLYWYRQTLGQGPEFLTYFQNEAQLEKSRLLSDRFSAERPKGSFSTLEIQRTEQGDSAMYLCASSLGRGAPRQYFGPGTRLTVT.

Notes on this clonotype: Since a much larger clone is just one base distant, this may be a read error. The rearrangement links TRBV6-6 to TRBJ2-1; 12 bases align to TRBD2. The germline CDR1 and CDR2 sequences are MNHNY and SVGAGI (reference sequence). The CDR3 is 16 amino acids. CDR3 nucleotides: TGTGCCAGCAGTCTCAAGACTAGCGGGAGCGGAAATGGGCAGTTCTTC. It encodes CASSLKTSGSGNGQFF.

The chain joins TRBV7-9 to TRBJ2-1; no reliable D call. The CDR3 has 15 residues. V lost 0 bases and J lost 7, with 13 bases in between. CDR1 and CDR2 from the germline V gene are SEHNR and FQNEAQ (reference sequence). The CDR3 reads CASSLARSAANEQFF. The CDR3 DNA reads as TGTGCCAGCAGCTTAGCGCGAAGTGCGGCGAATGAGCAGTTCTTC.

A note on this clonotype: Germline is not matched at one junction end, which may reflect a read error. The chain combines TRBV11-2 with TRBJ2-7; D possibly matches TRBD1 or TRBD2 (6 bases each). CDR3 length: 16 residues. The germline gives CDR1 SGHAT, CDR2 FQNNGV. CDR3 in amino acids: CASSSARGQVPWEQYF. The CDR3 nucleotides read TGTGCTAGCAGCTCTGCTCGGGGGCAGGTCCCTTGGGAGCAGTACTTC.

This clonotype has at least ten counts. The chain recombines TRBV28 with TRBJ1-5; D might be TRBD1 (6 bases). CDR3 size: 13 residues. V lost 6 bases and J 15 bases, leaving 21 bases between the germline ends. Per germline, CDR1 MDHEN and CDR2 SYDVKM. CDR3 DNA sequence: TGTGCCAGCAGACTAAATCTCAGGGGCCAGGCGCATTTT. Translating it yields CASRLNLRGQAHF.

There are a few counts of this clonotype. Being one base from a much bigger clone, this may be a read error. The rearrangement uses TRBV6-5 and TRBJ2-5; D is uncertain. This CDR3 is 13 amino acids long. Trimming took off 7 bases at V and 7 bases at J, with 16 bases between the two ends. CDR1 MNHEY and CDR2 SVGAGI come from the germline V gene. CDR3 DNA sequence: TGTGCCAGCACCAGCCCGACAATAAGGACCCAGTACTTC. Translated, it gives CASTSPTIRTQYF.

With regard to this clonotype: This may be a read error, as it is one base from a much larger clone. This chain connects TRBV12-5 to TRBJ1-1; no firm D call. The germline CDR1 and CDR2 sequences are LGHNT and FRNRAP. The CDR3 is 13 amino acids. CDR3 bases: TGTGATAGTGGTTTATTTCACGTCGGGGTGGCTTTCTTT. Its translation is CDSGLFHVGVAFF.

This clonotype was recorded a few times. The CDR3 region has the DNA TGTGCCAGCAGTTACCTTTCCCGGGGTGAGCAGTTCTTC. This sequence encodes CASSYLSRGEQFF. The chain carries TRBV11-1 and TRBJ2-1; D is perhaps TRBD2 (5 bases). The CDR3 covers 13 residues. V lost 6 bases and J lost 9, with 15 bases in between. The germline V gene encodes CDR1 SGHAT and CDR2 FQDESV (reference sequence).

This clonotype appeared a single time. This CDR3 is CASSKAPPDNATNEKLFF. CDR3 DNA: TGTGCCAGCAGCAAAGCCCCTCCGGACAATGCAACTAATGAAAAACTGTTTTTT. This sequence joins TRBV21-1 and TRBJ1-4. TRBV21-1 is classified as a pseudogene. There are 18 residues in the CDR3.

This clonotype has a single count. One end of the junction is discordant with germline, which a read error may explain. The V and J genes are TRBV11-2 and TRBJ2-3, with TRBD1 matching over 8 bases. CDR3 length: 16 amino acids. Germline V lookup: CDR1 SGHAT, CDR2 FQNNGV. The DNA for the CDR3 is TGTGCCAGCAGCCCCCAGGGGGCGTATAGCACAGATACGCGGTATTTT. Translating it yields CASSPQGAYSTDTRYF.

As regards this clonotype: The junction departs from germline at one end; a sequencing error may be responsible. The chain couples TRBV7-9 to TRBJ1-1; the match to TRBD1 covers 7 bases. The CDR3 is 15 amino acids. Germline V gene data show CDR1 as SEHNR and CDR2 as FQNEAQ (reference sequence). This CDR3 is CTSSTGTEGNTEAFF. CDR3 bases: TGTACCAGCAGCACTGGGACAGAGGGGAACACTGAAGCTTTCTTT.

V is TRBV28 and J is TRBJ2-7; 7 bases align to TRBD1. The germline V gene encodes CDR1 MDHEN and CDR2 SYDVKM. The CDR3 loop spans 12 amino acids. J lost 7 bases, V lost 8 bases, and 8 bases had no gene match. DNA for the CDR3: TGTGCCAGCTGTTCAACAGGGGTTGAGCAGTACTTC. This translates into CASCSTGVEQYF.

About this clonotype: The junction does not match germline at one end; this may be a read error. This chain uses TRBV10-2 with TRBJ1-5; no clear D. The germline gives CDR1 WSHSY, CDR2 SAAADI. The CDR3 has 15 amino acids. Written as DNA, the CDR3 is TGTGTCAGCAGTGAGTCAACTCTTAGCAATCAGCCCCAGCATTTT. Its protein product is CVSSESTLSNQPQHF.

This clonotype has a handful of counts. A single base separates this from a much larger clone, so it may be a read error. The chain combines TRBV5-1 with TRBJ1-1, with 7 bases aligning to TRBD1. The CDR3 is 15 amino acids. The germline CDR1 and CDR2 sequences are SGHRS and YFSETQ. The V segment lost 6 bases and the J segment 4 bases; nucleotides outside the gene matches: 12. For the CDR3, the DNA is TGCGCCAGCAACCTACAGACAGGGAGTGGCACTGAAGCTTTCTTT. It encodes CASNLQTGSGTEAFF.

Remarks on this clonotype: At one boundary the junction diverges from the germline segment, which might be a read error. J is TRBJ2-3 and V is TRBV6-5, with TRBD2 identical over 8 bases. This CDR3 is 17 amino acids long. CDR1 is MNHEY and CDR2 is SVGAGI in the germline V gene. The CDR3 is CASSYTREGGGTDTRYF. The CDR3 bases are TGTGCCAGCAGTTACACCCGGGAGGGCGGGGGCACAGATACGCGGTATTTT.